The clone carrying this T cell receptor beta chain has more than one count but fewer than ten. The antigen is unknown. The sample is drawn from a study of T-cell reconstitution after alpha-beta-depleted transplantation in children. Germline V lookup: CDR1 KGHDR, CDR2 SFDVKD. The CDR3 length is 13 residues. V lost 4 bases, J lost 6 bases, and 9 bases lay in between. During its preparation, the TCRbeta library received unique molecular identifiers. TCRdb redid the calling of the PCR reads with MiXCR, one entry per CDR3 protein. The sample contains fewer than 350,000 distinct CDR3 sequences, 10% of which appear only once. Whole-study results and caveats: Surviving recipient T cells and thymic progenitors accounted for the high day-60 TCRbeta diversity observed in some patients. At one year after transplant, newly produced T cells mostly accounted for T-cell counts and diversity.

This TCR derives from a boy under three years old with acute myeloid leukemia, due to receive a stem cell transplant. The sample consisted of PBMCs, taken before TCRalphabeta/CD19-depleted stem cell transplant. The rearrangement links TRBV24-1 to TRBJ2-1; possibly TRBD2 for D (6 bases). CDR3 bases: TGTGCCACCAGTGACCCGGGACTCAATGAGCAGTTCTTC. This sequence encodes CATSDPGLNEQFF.